Shown below are 31 T cell receptor beta chains from a single sample sequenced in a study of T cell changes during pregnancy in multiple sclerosis. Assay used: immunoSEQ multiplex PCR; TCRdb lists only in-frame clones, some missing. The sample shows under 100,000 clones, 94% of them seen only once. Sequenced material: peripheral blood, taken in the third trimester of pregnancy. These receptor sequences come from a female donor with multiple sclerosis, enrolled in a pregnancy study.

The chain couples TRBV29-1 to TRBJ1-2, with D possibly being TRBD1 (5 bases). The CDR3 is 12 residues long. With 5 bases removed from V and 6 bases from J, the gap between germline ends came to 13 bases. In germline, CDR1 is SQVTM, CDR2 ANQGSEA. Here the CDR3 DNA reads TGCAGCGTTCCCCAGGGAACCGATGGCTACACCTTC. Protein sequence: CSVPQGTDGYTF.

This clone was observed once. The chain couples TRBV7-9 to TRBJ2-3, with 7 nucleotides matching TRBD1. The junction had 4 bases not matched to a gene; V was cut back by 1 base and J by 0 bases. The CDR3 is 16 residues long. Germline-derived CDR1 and CDR2 are SEHNR and FQNEAQ (reference sequence). The CDR3 nucleotides read TGTGCCAGCAGCTTAGAGGGGGCCGGTAGCACAGATACGCAGTATTTT. The encoded protein is CASSLEGAGSTDTQYF.

The chain couples TRBV19 to TRBJ1-2; possibly TRBD1 for D (5 bases). With 3 bases removed from V and 9 bases from J, the gap between germline ends came to 8 bases. This CDR3 spans 11 amino acids. Looked up from germline, CDR1 is LNHDA and CDR2 is SQIVND (reference sequence). CDR3 in DNA: TGTGCCAGTAGTATGGCGGACAGCTACACCTTC. This sequence encodes CASSMADSYTF.

This rearrangement joins TRBV4-2 to TRBJ1-1, with 7 bases that match TRBD1. The CDR3 spans 16 residues. Germline CDR1 LGHNA, CDR2 YNFKEQ. Trimming took 0 bases from V and 4 from J; bases not matched to a gene: 8. The DNA of the CDR3 is TGTGCCAGCAGCCAAGAAGGTACAGGGGTGAGCACTGAAGCTTTCTTT. It yields the protein CASSQEGTGVSTEAFF.

The chain joins TRBV18 to TRBJ1-1; D unclear. V lost 3 bases to trimming and J lost 0 bases, with 11 bases between them. The CDR3 spans 15 residues. Germline V gene sequence: CDR1 KGHSH, CDR2 LQKENI. CDR3 DNA: TGTGCCAGCTCACCGCCGGTAGCCTTGAACACTGAAGCTTTCTTT. This codes for CASSPPVALNTEAFF. Full variable domain (missing parts from reference TRBV18 and TRBJ1-1): NAGVMQNPRHLVRRRGQEARLRCSPMKGHSHVYWYRQLPEEGLKFMVYLQKENIIDESGMPKERFSAEFPKEGPSILRIQQVVRGDSAAYFCASSPPVALNTEAFFGQGTRLTVV.

The rearrangement uses TRBV4-1 and TRBJ2-5; tentative D call: TRBD1 (6 bases). The V and J ends lost 3 bases and 1 base respectively, with 18 bases between them. This CDR3 region has 17 residues. Germline V lookup: CDR1 MGHRA, CDR2 YSYEKL. The CDR3 coding sequence is TGCGCCAGCAGCCATCCGGCGGACAGCCGTGCCCAAGAGACCCAGTACTTC. As protein: CASSHPADSRAQETQYF.

The CDR3 region is CASSGTGRYGYTF. The CDR3 coding sequence is TGCGCCAGCAGCGGGACAGGGCGCTATGGCTACACCTTC. This rearrangement joins TRBV5-1 to TRBJ1-2; 9 bases are shared with TRBD1. CDR3 size: 13 residues. V was clipped by 4 bases and J by 4 bases; unmatched bases: 2. The germline gives CDR1 SGHRS, CDR2 YFSETQ.

This clone was found once. J is TRBJ2-3 and V is TRBV5-4, with 16 bases aligning to TRBD2. Germline loops: CDR1 SGHNT, CDR2 YYREEE (reference sequence). CDR3 size: 18 residues. V was pared by 1 base and J by 6 bases, with 8 bases of the junction left unmatched. The CDR3 protein is CASSLPSGLAGGPDTQYF. In nucleotides, the CDR3 is TGTGCCAGCAGCTTGCCATCGGGACTAGCGGGGGGGCCCGATACGCAGTATTTT.

The genes are TRBV7-6 and TRBJ2-1; D is perhaps TRBD2 (6 bases). The CDR3 spans 12 residues. CDR1 and CDR2 (germline): SGHVS, FNYEAQ. V was cut by 1 base and J by 10 bases, with 8 bases left in between. The CDR3 protein is CASSLGGDEQFF. The CDR3 nucleotides read TGTGCCAGCAGCTTAGGGGGGGACGAGCAGTTCTTC. The complete variable domain, with remaining parts taken from reference TRBV7-6 and TRBJ2-1, reads GAGVSQSPRYKVTKRGQDVALRCDPISGHVSLYWYRQALGQGPEFLTYFNYEAQQDKSGLPNDRFSAERPEGSISTLTIQRTEQRDSAMYRCASSLGGDEQFFGPGTRLTVL.

The chain combines TRBV19 with TRBJ1-1, with D possibly matching TRBD1 (6 bases). Germline V gives CDR1 LNHDA, CDR2 SQIVND (reference sequence). Deletions cut 6 bases from V and 0 bases from J, with 8 bases between. This CDR3 contains 13 residues. The CDR3, as DNA: TGTGCCAGTAGCGGGACATTGAACACTGAAGCTTTCTTT. It yields the protein CASSGTLNTEAFF.

The CDR3 DNA reads TGCGCCAGCAGCTTGGGGACTGGTGGGCGGCCCGAAAAACTGTTTTTT. Amino acid sequence: CASSLGTGGRPEKLFF. J is TRBJ1-4 and V is TRBV5-1; no definite D call. CDR1 and CDR2 from the germline V gene are SGHRS and YFSETQ. Trimming shortened V by 0 bases and J by 8 bases, and 17 bases separated the two germline ends. The CDR3 is made up of 16 amino acids.

The gene calls are TRBV5-1 and TRBJ1-1, with 9 bases aligning to TRBD1. V shed 7 bases, J shed 3 bases, and the junction held 13 bases outside the gene matches. The CDR3 has 16 amino acids. CDR1 and CDR2 (germline): SGHRS, YFSETQ. In DNA form, the CDR3 reads TGCGCCAGCGGGAAGACAGGGGGTCTTGGGGACACTGAAGCTTTCTTT. As protein: CASGKTGGLGDTEAFF.

The rearrangement links TRBV27 to TRBJ1-5; TRBD1 agrees at 8 bases. This CDR3 spans 18 amino acids. Germline CDR1 is MNHEY and CDR2 is SMNVEV (reference sequence). The V and J ends lost 5 bases and 2 bases, in that order; junction bases with no gene match: 14. The CDR3 loop is CASSPFLGRGLGNQPQHF. The DNA for the CDR3 is TGTGCCAGCAGTCCTTTTTTAGGCAGGGGGCTAGGCAATCAGCCCCAGCATTTT.

The sample holds one count of this clone. The V and J genes are TRBV7-8 and TRBJ1-2; 9 bases are shared with TRBD1. The V segment lost 2 bases and the J segment 8 bases; nucleotides outside the gene matches: 6. Germline-derived CDR1 and CDR2 are SGHVS and FQNEAQ. The CDR3 length is 14 residues. The DNA for the CDR3 is TGTGCCAGCAGCTTATCACAGGGGGCAGGAGGCTACACCTTC. This codes for CASSLSQGAGGYTF.

The chain recombines TRBV19 with TRBJ1-1; D unclear. Trimming took 7 bases from V and 8 from J, leaving 8 bases between them. The CDR3 consists of 10 residues. The germline gives CDR1 LNHDA, CDR2 SQIVND (reference sequence). The DNA for the CDR3 is TGTGCCAGTATTGGGCTGGAAGCTTTCTTT. Its protein product is CASIGLEAFF. Full variable domain (remainder filled in from reference TRBV19 and TRBJ1-1): DGGITQSPKYLFRKEGQNVTLSCEQNLNHDAMYWYRQDPGQGLRLIYYSQIVNDFQKGDIAEGYSVSREKKESFPLTVTSAQKNPTAFYLCASIGLEAFFGQGTRLTVV.

The V and J genes are TRBV19 and TRBJ1-6, with 8 bases that match TRBD1. Losses at the gene ends were 3 bases for V and 12 bases for J; bases not matched to a gene: 7. The CDR3 sequence is 14 residues long. The germline V gene encodes CDR1 LNHDA and CDR2 SQIVND (reference sequence). The CDR3 coding sequence is TGTGCCAGTAGTATCGGACAGGGAGGTGAACCCCTCCACTTT. Protein product: CASSIGQGGEPLHF.

The V gene is TRBV6-5, the J gene TRBJ1-5; 7 bases line up with TRBD1. Germline lookup yields CDR1 MNHEY and CDR2 SVGAGI. The CDR3 runs to 14 residues. The ends lost 5 bases at V and 4 bases at J; junction bases unmatched: 5. The CDR3 loop is CASSPQGRNQPQHF. The DNA for the CDR3 is TGTGCCAGCAGTCCACAGGGGCGGAATCAGCCCCAGCATTTT.

This chain connects TRBV21-1 to TRBJ1-5. TRBV21-1 is termed a pseudogene. The CDR3 loop spans 18 amino acids. CDR3 nucleotide sequence: TGTGCCAGCAGCAAAGTACTTTCGCGGGGGGAGGACAATCAGCCCCAGCATTTT. Translation gives CASSKVLSRGEDNQPQHF.

The rearrangement joins TRBV5-4 to TRBJ2-3; the D gene is possibly TRBD2 (5 bases). The length of the CDR3 is 14 residues. CDR1 SGHNT and CDR2 YYREEE come from the germline V gene (reference sequence). V was trimmed by 0 bases and J by 6 bases, leaving 11 bases between them. The DNA for the CDR3 is TGTGCCAGCAGCTTGGACCCGGGGTTGGATACGCAGTATTTT. Its protein product is CASSLDPGLDTQYF. Full variable domain (remainder filled in from reference TRBV5-4 and TRBJ2-3): ETGVTQSPTHLIKTRGQQVTLRCSSQSGHNTVSWYQQALGQGPQFIFQYYREEENGRGNFPPRFSGLQFPNYSSELNVNALELDDSALYLCASSLDPGLDTQYFGPGTRLTVL.

The chain combines TRBV2 with TRBJ2-6; 8 positions match TRBD2. Unmatched junction bases numbered 15, after V lost 5 bases and J lost 3 bases. CDR3 size: 19 residues. Per germline, CDR1 SNHLY and CDR2 FYNNEI. The CDR3 region is CASSPHGLSGDLGANVLTF. CDR3 nucleotides: TGTGCCAGCAGTCCGCACGGGCTTAGCGGGGACCTTGGGGCCAACGTCCTGACTTTC.

V gene TRBV7-8 combines with J gene TRBJ1-2, with D unresolved. Per the germline V gene, CDR1 is SGHVS and CDR2 is FQNEAQ. Trimming removed 4 bases from V and 6 bases from J, with 9 bases in between. The CDR3 has 12 residues. CDR3 amino acids: CASSSGGNGYTF. The CDR3 region has the DNA TGTGCCAGCAGCTCCGGCGGAAATGGCTACACCTTC.

The CDR3 coding sequence is TGCGCCAGCAGCCAACCCCGGGACAGGGTTTATGGCTACACCTTC. This encodes CASSQPRDRVYGYTF. V usage is TRBV4-1 and J usage is TRBJ1-2, with 9 bases identical to TRBD1. Germline lookup yields CDR1 MGHRA and CDR2 YSYEKL. The CDR3 consists of 15 residues. The J segment lost 5 bases and the V segment lost 2 bases, leaving 6 bases of the junction unmatched.

This sequence joins TRBV9 and TRBJ1-2, with unresolved D. The CDR3 sequence is 14 residues long. The germline V gene has CDR1 SGDLS and CDR2 YYNGEE. The V end was cut by 0 bases, the J end by 4 bases, with 10 bases between. The CDR3 loop reads CASSVDSGGYGYTF. CDR3 sequence (DNA): TGTGCCAGCAGCGTAGATTCCGGCGGCTATGGCTACACCTTC.

This clone was counted once. The V gene is TRBV6-4, the J gene TRBJ2-2; 8 positions agree with TRBD2. After removal of 6 bases from V and 4 bases from J, the junction contained 1 base not matched to a gene. This CDR3 has 13 residues. CDR1 MRHNA and CDR2 SNTAGT come from the germline V gene. CDR3 residues: CASSGTSTGELFF. The CDR3 nucleotides read TGTGCCAGCAGCGGGACTAGCACCGGGGAGCTGTTTTTT.

The chain employs TRBV5-6 and TRBJ1-2; 7 bases map to TRBD1. The CDR3 runs to 15 residues. Per germline, CDR1 SGHDT and CDR2 YYEEEE. With V trimmed by 0 bases and J by 4 bases, 6 bases remained unmatched. The CDR3 sequence: CASSLGIGTAYGYTF. In DNA, the CDR3 is TGTGCCAGCAGCTTGGGGATTGGGACAGCCTATGGCTACACCTTC.

This rearrangement joins TRBV10-3 to TRBJ1-4; TRBD1 is a possible D gene (6 bases). V gave up 0 bases and J gave up 0 bases, with 8 bases separating them. CDR3 length equals 16 residues. The V gene's germline CDR1 is ENHRY and CDR2 SYGVKD. The chain's CDR3 is CAISESRGATNEKLFF. In DNA form, the CDR3 reads TGTGCCATCAGTGAGTCCAGGGGCGCAACTAATGAAAAACTGTTTTTT.

This chain links TRBV7-9 with TRBJ2-3; TRBD2 matches 9 bases. The CDR3 spans 15 residues. Trimming at V came to 1 base and at J to 2 bases, leaving 1 base not matched to a gene. Looked up from germline, CDR1 is SEHNR and CDR2 is FQNEAQ (reference sequence). The CDR3 nucleotides read TGTGCCAGCAGCTTAGGACTAGCGGCCACAGATACGCAGTATTTT. Its protein is CASSLGLAATDTQYF.

V usage is TRBV7-6 and J usage is TRBJ1-2; D might be TRBD1 (5 bases). This CDR3 has 19 amino acids. V gave up 5 bases and J gave up 0 bases, with 25 bases separating them. Germline CDR1 SGHVS, CDR2 FNYEAQ. In DNA form, the CDR3 reads TGTGCCAGCAGCCCCAATACGGCGACAGTACGACCAGCTAACTATGGCTACACCTTC. This gives the protein CASSPNTATVRPANYGYTF. Full variable domain (remainder filled in from reference TRBV7-6 and TRBJ1-2): GAGVSQSPRYKVTKRGQDVALRCDPISGHVSLYWYRQALGQGPEFLTYFNYEAQQDKSGLPNDRFSAERPEGSISTLTIQRTEQRDSAMYRCASSPNTATVRPANYGYTFGSGTRLTVV.

This clone appeared once. The CDR3 here is CASSESGGEYSSYNEQFF. The CDR3 nucleotides are TGTGCCAGCAGTGAGAGCGGGGGGGAATATAGCTCCTACAATGAGCAGTTCTTC. V and J are TRBV6-4 and TRBJ2-1; 10 positions agree with TRBD2. After removal of 3 bases from V and 0 bases from J, the junction contained 8 bases not matched to a gene. This CDR3 spans 18 amino acids. Per the germline V gene, CDR1 is MRHNA and CDR2 is SNTAGT.

This clone was observed once. V gene TRBV7-9 combines with J gene TRBJ1-2, with 9 bases identical to TRBD1. Trimming removed 3 bases from V and 4 bases from J; junction bases left unmatched: 3. Looked up from germline, CDR1 is SEHNR and CDR2 is FQNEAQ (reference sequence). This CDR3 has 14 amino acids. CDR3 protein: CASSFWTGAYGYTF. Here the CDR3 DNA reads TGTGCCAGCAGCTTTTGGACAGGGGCCTATGGCTACACCTTC.

The chain couples TRBV6-1 to TRBJ1-2; D might be TRBD1 (6 bases). CDR3 length: 12 amino acids. V was cut by 2 bases and J by 7 bases, with 8 bases left in between. The germline gives CDR1 MNHNS, CDR2 SASEGT. In DNA form, the CDR3 reads TGTGCCAGCAGTGAAACAGGGATTGGCTACACCTTC. Translated: CASSETGIGYTF.